Listed here is a single T cell receptor (beta chain). Its antigen remains unidentified. The input lacks base qualities; no much larger clone sits a single base away. The V end loses 3 bases and the J end loses 3 bases, and a stretch of 12 bases separates them. The cysteine opens and the phenylalanine closes a CDR3 of 15 amino acids. Only the CDR3 DNA stays, 45 bases, in frame from base 1. The germline V gene gives CDR1 as SGHTA and CDR2 as FQGNSA. The data were obtained in a study of response to subunit inactivated influenza vaccine (dated by TCRdb to the late 2010s). Turning to the overall study: To follow how T cells responded to a trivalent subunit inactivated influenza vaccine, the researchers relied on deep quantitative profiling of the T cell receptor repertoire.

To prepare the library, RT-PCR was applied. TCRdb names Illumina HiSeq 2500 as the instrument used. TCRdb reanalyzed the raw reads on its own, using fastp at Q25 for trimming and MiXCR for clone calling, and kept in-frame beta chains. Each entry merges the rows of one CDR3 protein and shows their most common DNA and genes. Here the sample has about 830,000 distinct CDR3 sequences; 18% occur a single time. The ten top clones hold 9.5% to 13% of the sample. General findings and caveats noted by the study authors: The authors suggested that each seasonal influenza vaccination may recruit only a limited number of new T cells.

The source of this sequence is a man aged 45-65 years who received an inactivated influenza vaccine. Donor details come from another sample of the same person, matched by shared clones. The chain joins TRBV7-2 to TRBJ1-3; TRBD1 could be the D gene, as 6 bases match. The source material was PBMCs from blood, sampled more than 4 days after vaccination. The CDR3 reads CASSLRGAHGNTIYF. Here is the DNA: TGTGCCAGCAGCTTGAGGGGGGCGCATGGAAACACCATATATTTT.